This T cell receptor beta chain derives from a study of T cell changes during pregnancy in multiple sclerosis (dated by TCRdb to between 2017 and 2020). Describing the broader study: In women with multiple sclerosis, the researchers looked at how the T cell repertoire shifted as pregnancy progressed.

A word on this clone: Its target antigen remains unknown. Base quality data are lacking; no much larger clone is found one base away.

Libraries were constructed by the immunoSEQ multiplex PCR assay. TCRdb stores this immuneACCESS table with in-frame sequences only. Part of the clones is absent; in the studies checked, under half of the shortfall reflects unresolved V genes, and no reason is known for the rest. The sample yields around 75,000 clones; 90% to 95% were counted once. The ten top clones hold around 0.27% of the sample. V is shortened by 4 bases, J by 4 bases, and the region joining them spans 15 bases. From the cysteine up to the phenylalanine, the CDR3 has a length of 14 residues. CDR3 DNA is the only sequence kept; it has 42 bases, read in frame from the first base. Per the germline V gene, SGHDT is the CDR1 and YYEEEE is the CDR2.

Sequences were derived from CD4+ T cells from peripheral blood mononuclear cells, sampled in the third trimester of pregnancy. The clonotype comes from a female donor in good health, enrolled as a control in a pregnancy study. The sequence joins TRBV5-6 to TRBJ2-7; the D region possibly corresponds to TRBD2 (6 bases align). The bases read TGTGCCAGCAGCGCCGGGACTGCAGGTTACGAGCAGTACTTC. Translation gives CASSAGTAGYEQYF. Full variable domain (CDR3 extended with the reference TRBV5-6 and TRBJ2-7 proteins): DAGVTQSPTHLIKTRGQQVTLRCSPKSGHDTVSWYQQALGQGPQFIFQYYEEEERQRGNFPDRFSGHQFPNYSSELNVNALLLGDSALYLCASSAGTAGYEQYFGPGTRLTVT.